These 26 T cell receptor beta chains came from one sample sequenced in a study of blood T cell repertoires in COVID-19. The table came from immunoSEQ multiplex PCR; TCRdb's copy has only in-frame clones and leaves some out. Among under 350,000 clones listed, 80% to 90% were seen once. The sequencing input was PBMCs or T cells enriched from blood (not recorded which). The source is a man aged 25 to 40 who had recovered from COVID-19.

This clone was counted at least ten times. DNA of the CDR3: TGTGCCTGGAGTTCCGGGACAGAGAATTCACCCCTCCACTTT. Translating gives CAWSSGTENSPLHF. The chain couples TRBV30 to TRBJ1-6, with TRBD1 matching over 7 bases. Trimming at V came to 2 bases and at J to 7 bases, leaving 5 bases not matched to a gene. The germline V gene has CDR1 GTSNPN and CDR2 SVGIG (reference sequence). There are 14 residues in the CDR3. The whole variable domain, remainder taken from reference TRBV30 and TRBJ1-6, is SQTIHQWPATLVQPVGSPLSLECTVEGTSNPNLYWYRQAAGRGLQLLFYSVGIGQISSEVPQNLSASRPQDRQFILSSKKLLLSDSGFYLCAWSSGTENSPLHFGNGTRLTVT.

The chain has TRBV13 and TRBJ2-7; a weak D match, TRBD1 (6 bases). Trimming removed 5 bases at V and 6 bases at J, with 20 bases between. The CDR3 runs 15 residues. CDR1 and CDR2 from the germline V gene are PRHDT and FYEKMQ (reference sequence). As DNA, the CDR3 is TGTGCCAGCAGCCAACGCGATCAACAGGGAAGCGAGCAGTACTTC. This encodes CASSQRDQQGSEQYF.

The chain recombines TRBV15 with TRBJ2-5; 8 bases match TRBD2. CDR3 length: 16 residues. The junction had 6 bases not matched to a gene; V was cut back by 2 bases and J by 1 base. Looked up from germline, CDR1 is LNHNV and CDR2 is YYDKDF (reference sequence). This CDR3 reads CATSRTPGTSQETQYF. CDR3 in DNA: TGTGCCACCAGCAGAACTCCCGGGACTAGCCAAGAGACCCAGTACTTC.

The chain employs TRBV27 and TRBJ2-7; 11 bases align to TRBD2. Germline trimming cut 0 bases from V and 2 bases from J; bases unmatched to any gene: 6. The CDR3 has 17 residues. CDR1 is MNHEY, CDR2 SMNVEV, per germline (reference sequence). The CDR3 loop is CASSLSSLAGGPYEQYF. CDR3 in DNA: TGTGCCAGCAGTTTATCTTCTCTAGCGGGGGGACCCTACGAGCAGTACTTC.

The chain couples TRBV29-1 to TRBJ1-1, with 7 bases fitting TRBD1. After removal of 7 bases from V and 5 bases from J, the junction contained 7 bases not matched to a gene. This CDR3 has 12 amino acids. The germline gives CDR1 SQVTM, CDR2 ANQGSEA. CDR3 nucleotides: TGCAGCGCCCAGACAGGGCGGACTGAAGCTTTCTTT. Translating it yields CSAQTGRTEAFF. Drawing the rest from reference TRBV29-1 and TRBJ1-1, the complete variable domain is SAVISQKPSRDICQRGTSLTIQCQVDSQVTMMFWYRQQPGQSLTLIATANQGSEATYESGFVIDKFPISRPNLTFSTLTVSNMSPEDSSIYLCSAQTGRTEAFFGQGTRLTVV.

The gene calls are TRBV4-2 and TRBJ2-1; unclear D gene. Trimming took off 2 bases at V and 10 bases at J, with 12 bases between the two ends. This CDR3 comprises 13 residues. Germline CDR1 reads LGHNA; CDR2 reads YNFKEQ. In DNA, the CDR3 is TGTGCCAGCAGCCAATCGTCTCTCGGGGAGCAGTTCTTC. The encoded protein is CASSQSSLGEQFF.

The chain is built from TRBV5-1 and TRBJ2-5, with 7 positions matching TRBD1. This CDR3 contains 14 residues. CDR1 SGHRS and CDR2 YFSETQ come from the germline V gene. The V gene end was trimmed by 4 bases and the J gene end by 4 bases; junction bases not matched to a gene: 7. CDR3 in amino acids: CASSVQGNRETQYF. CDR3 nucleotides: TGCGCCAGCAGCGTACAGGGGAACAGAGAGACCCAGTACTTC.

V gene TRBV24-1 combines with J gene TRBJ1-2; 7 positions match TRBD1. CDR1 and CDR2 (germline): KGHDR, SFDVKD. The CDR3 is 14 amino acids. The V gene end was trimmed by 3 bases and the J gene end by 4 bases; junction bases not matched to a gene: 4. CDR3 bases: TGTGCCACCAGTGATCCCGGGACAGCCTATGGCTACACCTTC. Translating it yields CATSDPGTAYGYTF.

V gene TRBV10-1 combines with J gene TRBJ2-6; D is ambiguous. V was cut by 3 bases and J by 2 bases, with 5 bases left in between. The CDR3 has 14 amino acids. The germline CDR1 and CDR2 sequences are WNHNN and SYGVQD (reference sequence). The CDR3 DNA reads as TGCGCCAGCAGTGATGGCCCTGGGGCCAACGTCCTGACTTTC. Translation gives CASSDGPGANVLTF.

The V gene is TRBV16, the J gene TRBJ1-6; no definite D call. This CDR3 has 14 amino acids. Germline CDR1 KGHSY, CDR2 FQNENV. The germline V and J ends were trimmed by 1 base and 7 bases, with 8 bases remaining between them. CDR3 protein: CASSQFSGNSPLHF. CDR3 DNA sequence: TGTGCCAGCAGCCAATTTTCGGGGAATTCACCCCTCCACTTT. The full variable domain, its missing parts supplied by reference TRBV16 and TRBJ1-6, is GEEVAQTPKHLVRGEGQKAKLYCAPIKGHSYVFWYQQVLKNEFKFLISFQNENVFDETGMPKERFSAKCLPNSPCSLEIQATKLEDSAVYFCASSQFSGNSPLHFGNGTRLTVT.

The chain combines TRBV6-5 with TRBJ2-3; D may be TRBD1 (6 bases). This CDR3 has 14 residues. Germline CDR1 reads MNHEY; CDR2 reads SVGAGI. Between the trimmed V and J ends, which lost 9 bases and 4 bases, there was a span of 17 bases. The CDR3 coding sequence is TGTGCCAGTCGTACAGGGAAGATGGCAGATACGCAGTATTTT. Translated, it gives CASRTGKMADTQYF.

V is TRBV27 and J is TRBJ2-3; 8 bases are shared with TRBD1. The junction had 7 bases not matched to a gene; V was cut back by 5 bases and J by 0 bases. The CDR3 extends over 16 amino acids. Germline CDR1 is MNHEY and CDR2 is SMNVEV (reference sequence). CDR3 nucleotide sequence: TGTGCCAGCAGTCCGGGACAGGACCCGAGCACAGATACGCAGTATTTT. This codes for CASSPGQDPSTDTQYF.

This chain uses TRBV5-5 with TRBJ1-1, with 8 bases lining up with TRBD1. The J segment lost 10 bases and the V segment lost 3 bases, leaving 14 bases of the junction unmatched. Germline V CDR1 and CDR2: SGHKS, YYEKEE (reference sequence). The CDR3 spans 15 residues. The CDR3 loop reads CASSSEVAVRGRAFF. CDR3 nucleotides: TGTGCCAGCAGCTCGGAGGTCGCGGTCAGGGGGCGAGCTTTCTTT.

This chain connects TRBV5-8 to TRBJ2-5; no clear D. This CDR3 contains 18 residues. Trimming removed 0 bases at V and 4 bases at J, with 22 bases between. CDR1 SGHTS and CDR2 YDEGEE come from the germline V gene. The CDR3 loop is CASSLGKTAPSHRETQYF. Here the CDR3 DNA reads TGTGCCAGCAGCTTGGGAAAGACGGCCCCAAGTCACAGAGAGACCCAGTACTTC. The variable domain in full, completed from reference TRBV5-8 and TRBJ2-5, reads EAGVTQSPTHLIKTRGQQATLRCSPISGHTSVYWYQQALGLGLQFLLWYDEGEERNRGNFPPRFSGRQFPNYSSELNVNALELEDSALYLCASSLGKTAPSHRETQYFGPGTRLLVL.

The rearrangement uses TRBV6-5 and TRBJ2-7; TRBD1 matches 9 bases. The junction had 8 bases not matched to a gene; V was cut back by 4 bases and J by 4 bases. The CDR3 covers 15 residues. The germline gives CDR1 MNHEY, CDR2 SVGAGI. The CDR3 loop is CASSWTGELLYEQYF. The CDR3 nucleotides are TGTGCCAGCAGTTGGACAGGGGAGCTCCTATACGAGCAGTACTTC.

The chain joins TRBV11-3 to TRBJ2-3; D remains ambiguous. Germline V gene lookup returns CDR1 SGHNT and CDR2 YENEEA. This CDR3 is built from 13 residues. The V end lost 1 base, the J end lost 6 bases, and 8 bases lay between the germline ends. CDR3 coding DNA: TGTGCCAGCAGCTTAGGCACTACTGATACGCAGTATTTT. Its translation: CASSLGTTDTQYF.

A single count supports this clone. The V gene is TRBV14, the J gene TRBJ2-1, with 8 positions matching TRBD2. This CDR3 is 17 amino acids long. Germline CDR1 and CDR2: SGHDN and FVKESK. The J segment lost 4 bases and the V segment lost 3 bases, leaving 11 bases of the junction unmatched. The CDR3 DNA sequence: TGTGCCAGCAGCCAGGTACTAGCGGTGGGACGATACAATGAGCAGTTCTTC. It is translated as CASSQVLAVGRYNEQFF. Full variable domain (outside the CDR3, taken from reference TRBV14 and TRBJ2-1): EAGVTQFPSHSVIEKGQTVTLRCDPISGHDNLYWYRRVMGKEIKFLLHFVKESKQDESGMPNNRFLAERTGGTYSTLKVQPAELEDSGVYFCASSQVLAVGRYNEQFFGPGTRLTVL.

The sample holds one count of this clone. The V and J genes are TRBV24-1 and TRBJ2-2; 9 nucleotides align to TRBD2. V was clipped by 3 bases and J by 6 bases; unmatched bases: 16. The CDR3 covers 19 residues. The germline CDR1 and CDR2 sequences are KGHDR and SFDVKD. The CDR3 nucleotides read TGTGCCACCAGTGATGGGTTGGGAGGCGCGACTAGCGGAGCCGGGGAGCTGTTTTTT. As protein: CATSDGLGGATSGAGELFF.

The CDR3 nucleotides read TGTGCCAGCGTCGGACAGGGAAAGAATTCACCCCTCCACTTT. Encoded protein: CASVGQGKNSPLHF. This chain connects TRBV25-1 to TRBJ1-6; 8 bases are a match to TRBD1. In germline, CDR1 is MGHDK, CDR2 SYGVNS. V gave up 8 bases and J gave up 7 bases; unmatched junction bases: 7. There are 14 residues in the CDR3.

J is TRBJ2-3 and V is TRBV29-1, with D maybe TRBD2 (6 bases). Trimming took off 6 bases at V and 3 bases at J, with 13 bases between the two ends. CDR1 and CDR2 from the germline V gene are SQVTM and ANQGSEA. CDR3 size: 13 residues. Here the CDR3 reads CSVDQGGTDTQYF. CDR3 DNA: TGCAGCGTGGATCAGGGAGGAACAGATACGCAGTATTTT.

The genes are TRBV7-2 and TRBJ2-5; 9 bases are shared with TRBD2. From germline, CDR1 is SGHTA and CDR2 FQGNSA. The CDR3 has 16 residues. J was trimmed by 2 bases and V by 6 bases; bases with no gene match: 10. CDR3 amino acids: CASSGWASGVQETQYF. The CDR3 DNA reads TGTGCCAGCAGTGGGTGGGCTAGCGGGGTACAAGAGACCCAGTACTTC.

Turning to this clone: A read error may account for a junction end that differs from germline. The chain couples TRBV7-7 to TRBJ2-7, with TRBD2 matching 11 bases. The CDR3 extends over 15 amino acids. Germline CDR1 and CDR2: SSHAT and FNYEAQ (reference sequence). The CDR3 protein is CASSSGTSGLYEQYF. The CDR3 region has the DNA TGTGCTAGCAGCTCAGGGACTAGCGGACTCTACGAGCAGTACTTC.

This clone was seen only a few times. The gene calls are TRBV27 and TRBJ1-3, with D unclear. The CDR3 contains 15 residues. Trimming took 10 bases from V and 2 from J, leaving 18 bases between them. Germline V CDR1 and CDR2: MNHEY, SMNVEV (reference sequence). CDR3 in amino acids: CANAGRTPTGNTIYF. CDR3 in DNA: TGTGCCAACGCGGGCCGGACCCCCACTGGAAACACCATATATTTT.

A note on this clone: This same CDR3 is encoded by further DNA sequences in the sample. The rearrangement uses TRBV6-5 and TRBJ2-3; D uncertain. CDR1 is MNHEY, CDR2 SVGAGI, per germline. The V gene lost 0 bases and the J gene lost 6 bases, with 4 bases spanning the gap. The CDR3 loop spans 12 amino acids. The CDR3 loop is CASSYSRDTQYF. For the CDR3, the DNA is TGTGCCAGCAGTTACTCGCGTGATACGCAGTATTTT.

A single count supports this clone. This sequence joins TRBV7-2 and TRBJ2-3; 7 bases are shared with TRBD1. V shed 6 bases, J shed 3 bases, and the junction held 12 bases outside the gene matches. There are 16 residues in the CDR3. Germline CDR1 is SGHTA and CDR2 is FQGNSA. The CDR3 sequence is CASSGATGIPTDTQYF. DNA for the CDR3: TGTGCCAGCAGTGGGGCGACAGGGATTCCGACAGATACGCAGTATTTT.

This clone has just a few counts. The CDR3 region is CASSVEGVRNEQFF. CDR3 nucleotide sequence: TGTGCCAGCAGCGTAGAGGGGGTCCGGAATGAGCAGTTCTTC. The rearrangement links TRBV9 to TRBJ2-1; a possible D gene is TRBD1 (6 bases). The CDR3 is 14 residues long. V gave up 0 bases and J gave up 7 bases, with 11 bases separating them. CDR1 and CDR2 (germline): SGDLS, YYNGEE.